The rows below give T cell receptor beta chains drawn from one sample of a study of beta chain features in type 1 diabetes. Profiled with immunoSEQ multiplex PCR; TCRdb holds only in-frame clones, not every one. This sample has 600,000 to 700,000 clones, with 9.5% to 15% found just once. The sample comprised naive CD4+ T cells from blood. The receptors stem from a man aged 30 to 45 with type 1 diabetes. Both conserved end residues are part of each CDR3. The D gene is left open where the match is weak. Part of the rows lack a size; the others show once, few, many or a class for expanded clones.

TRBV7-2	TRBD1	few	TRBJ1-2	TGTGCCAGCACTCGTCGACAGGGAGGAAATGGCTACACCTTC	CASTRRQGGNGYTF
TRBV7-9	-	-	TRBJ1-2	TGTGCCAGCAGCTTAAGTCCATATGGCTACACCTTC	CASSLSPYGYTF
TRBV19	TRBD1	-	TRBJ2-7	TGTGCCAGCAGAGACAGGGGGAGGCCCTACGAGCAGTACTTC	CASRDRGRPYEQYF
TRBV7-8	-	-	TRBJ2-2	TGTGCCAGCAGCTTATCAAGACTGAACACCGGGGAGCTGTTTTTT	CASSLSRLNTGELFF
TRBV6-5	-	-	TRBJ1-5	TGTGCCAGCAGTTACTCCGAAGGGAATCAGCCCCAGCATTTT	CASSYSEGNQPQHF
TRBV6-5	-	-	TRBJ1-6	TGTGCCAGCAGTTACTCGATACAGGTCGCGAGGTCACCCCTCCACTTT	CASSYSIQVARSPLHF
TRBV9	TRBD1	-	TRBJ1-1	TGTGCCAGCAGCTCACACCCAGGGGGGGACAGAGAAGCTTTCTTT	CASSSHPGGDREAFF
TRBV10-3	TRBD2	-	TRBJ2-3	TGTGCCATCAGTGAGACTAGCGGCACAGATACGCAGTATTTT	CAISETSGTDTQYF
TRBV18	-	few	TRBJ2-5	TGTGCCAGCTCACCGGGCCAGCATCAAGAGACCCAGTACTTC	CASSPGQHQETQYF
TRBV11-1	-	-	TRBJ1-1	TGTGCCAGCAGCTTAGAAAGGTGGAACACTGAAGCTTTCTTT	CASSLERWNTEAFF
TRBV7-2	TRBD2	-	TRBJ2-1	TGTGCCAGCAGCTTAGAGGGCCTAGCGGGGCTCAATGAGCAGTTCTTC	CASSLEGLAGLNEQFF
TRBV7-2	-	-	TRBJ1-1	TGTGCCAGCAGCTTAGTCTGGGGTATGAACACTGAAGCTTTCTTT	CASSLVWGMNTEAFF
TRBV5-4	TRBD2	few	TRBJ2-7	TGTGCCAGCAGCTCCGGGACTAGCGGGGTGACCTACGAGCAGTACTTC	CASSSGTSGVTYEQYF
TRBV15	TRBD2	few	TRBJ2-7	TGTGCCACCAGCAGATCCCCTGGCGGGGGGACCTACGAGCAGTACTTC	CATSRSPGGGTYEQYF
TRBV29-1	-	-	TRBJ2-1	TGCAGCGTTAGGGACTCTCTTCTGTACAATGAGCAGTTCTTC	CSVRDSLLYNEQFF
TRBV2	-	-	TRBJ2-7	TGTGCCAGCAGTGGCGGGAAGACAGAGGCCTACGAGCAGTACTTC	CASSGGKTEAYEQYF
TRBV2	TRBD2	-	TRBJ2-3	TGTGCCAGCAGAAACAGCGGGGGTAGCACAGATACGCAGTATTTT	CASRNSGGSTDTQYF
TRBV30	-	few	TRBJ2-5	TGTGCCTGGAGTGTAGCACCGGTGGGGTCTGAGACCCAGTACTTC	CAWSVAPVGSETQYF
TRBV11-2	-	-	TRBJ2-3	TGTGCCAGCAGCTTAGGAGATACGCAGTATTTT	CASSLGDTQYF
TRBV9	-	few	TRBJ1-4	TGTGCCAGCAGCGTAGGCGGCAGGCTAAATGAAAAACTGTTTTTT	CASSVGGRLNEKLFF
TRBV5-1	TRBD1	-	TRBJ2-3	TGCGCCAGCAGCATACGACAGGGCGTAGACACAGATACGCAGTATTTT	CASSIRQGVDTDTQYF
TRBV5-1	TRBD1	few	TRBJ2-5	TGCGCCAGCAGCTTGGTGGGACAGGGCTTCCGAAACCAAGAGACCCAGTACTTC	CASSLVGQGFRNQETQYF
TRBV23-1	-	-	TRBJ1-2	TGCGCCAGAGACGGCCCGAGGCAGGATAACTATGGCTACACCTTC	CARDGPRQDNYGYTF
TRBV9	TRBD1	-	TRBJ2-1	TGTGCCAGCAGCGTAGCCGGGACAGGGTCGCTGTACAATGAGCAGTTCTTC	CASSVAGTGSLYNEQFF
TRBV4-1	-	-	TRBJ1-2	TGCGCCAGCAGCCAAGAGGACGGGGACTATGGCTACACCTTC	CASSQEDGDYGYTF
TRBV5-4	TRBD1	once	TRBJ2-1	TGTGCCAGCAGCTTGGGTCAGGGGGCCACCTACAATGAGCAGTTCTTC	CASSLGQGATYNEQFF
TRBV7-2	-	-	TRBJ2-1	TGTGCCAGCAGCCCAGCGCCAGGGAACAACGGTGAGCAGTTCTTC	CASSPAPGNNGEQFF